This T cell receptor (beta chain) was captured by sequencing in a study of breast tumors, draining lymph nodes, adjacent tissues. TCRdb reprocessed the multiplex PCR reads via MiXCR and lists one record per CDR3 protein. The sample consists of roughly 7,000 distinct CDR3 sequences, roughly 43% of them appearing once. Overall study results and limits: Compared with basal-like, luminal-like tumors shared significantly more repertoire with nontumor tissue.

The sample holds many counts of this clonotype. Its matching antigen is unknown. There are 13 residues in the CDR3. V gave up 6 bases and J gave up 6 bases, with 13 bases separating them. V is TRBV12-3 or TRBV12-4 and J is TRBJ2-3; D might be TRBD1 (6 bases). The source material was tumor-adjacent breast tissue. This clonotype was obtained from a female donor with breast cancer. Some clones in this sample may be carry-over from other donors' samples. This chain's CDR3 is CASRPTGQDTQYF. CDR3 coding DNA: TGTGCCAGCAGACCTACAGGGCAGGATACGCAGTATTTT.